This passage covers 15 T cell receptor beta chains from one sample sequenced in a study of Ad26.COV2.S vaccination and SARS-CoV-2 variants (dated by TCRdb to about 2021). The treatment or condition label for this specimen denotes: roughly 18 received Ad26.COV2.S at low or high dose, single or two shots; 5 received placebo; per-sample allocation not given. For vaccine and placebo recipients, the sequenced repertoires came from samples collected on day 63 after the first injection. Libraries were built with the immunoSEQ multiplex PCR assay. TCRdb's version of the immuneACCESS table is confined to in-frame rearrangements and falls short of the full clone set. An unresolved V gene accounts for under half of the shortfall where checked; the remainder is of unknown origin. For this sample there are fewer than 800,000 clones; approximately 88% appear just once. The biggest ten clones account for over 1.3% of the sample.

The sample consisted of peripheral blood, taken in a trial of Ad26.COV2.S vaccine versus placebo. Source of these receptors: a person between 18 and 59 years old who received the Ad26.COV2.S COVID-19 vaccine or a placebo.

The genes are TRBV2 and TRBJ1-6; the D is unclear. Germline V CDR1 and CDR2: SNHLY, FYNNEI. The V and J ends lost 3 bases and 2 bases respectively, with 5 bases between them. This CDR3 is 14 amino acids long. CDR3 in DNA: TGTGCCAGCAGTGATGGGACCTATAATTCACCCCTCCACTTT. Encoded protein: CASSDGTYNSPLHF.

This chain connects TRBV7-8 to TRBJ2-2; TRBD1 agrees at 9 bases. V lost 8 bases and J lost 5; bases outside the gene matches: 3. This CDR3 contains 13 residues. CDR1 and CDR2 (germline): SGHVS, FQNEAQ. The CDR3 region has the DNA TGTGCCAGCGACAGGGGGATTACCGGGGAGCTGTTTTTT. This codes for CASDRGITGELFF.

V and J are TRBV7-2 and TRBJ2-7; D not certain. Between the trimmed V and J ends, which lost 7 bases and 1 base, there was a span of 5 bases. The CDR3 contains 11 residues. Germline assignment: CDR1 SGHTA and CDR2 FQGNSA. The CDR3 sequence is CASTGSYEQYF. CDR3 coding DNA: TGTGCCAGCACAGGATCCTACGAGCAGTACTTC.

This chain joins TRBV18 and TRBJ2-7; possibly TRBD1 for D (6 bases). V lost 6 bases to trimming and J lost 2 bases, with 14 bases between them. The germline CDR1 and CDR2 sequences are KGHSH and LQKENI. CDR3 length: 14 residues. Written as DNA, the CDR3 is TGTGCCAGCTCCACCAGGGGATTAACCTACGAGCAGTACTTC. As protein: CASSTRGLTYEQYF.

The chain uses TRBV7-9 and TRBJ1-2; a possible D gene is TRBD1 (5 bases). Trimming stripped 4 bases from V and 4 bases from J, with 22 bases between. This CDR3 is built from 17 residues. CDR1 and CDR2 (germline): SEHNR, FQNEAQ (reference sequence). The chain's CDR3 is CASSSRPGTFTGYGYTF. CDR3 DNA sequence: TGTGCCAGCAGCTCTCGTCCCGGGACCTTTACGGGCTATGGCTACACCTTC.

The chain is built from TRBV25-1 and TRBJ1-2, with unresolved D. V gave up 1 base and J gave up 4 bases, with 4 bases separating them. Germline V gives CDR1 MGHDK, CDR2 SYGVNS. The CDR3 spans 12 residues. The chain's CDR3 is CASSEFTYGYTF. The CDR3 DNA reads TGTGCCAGCAGTGAATTCACCTATGGCTACACCTTC.

The V gene is TRBV6-5, the J gene TRBJ2-1, with TRBD2 matching over 8 bases. J was trimmed by 9 bases and V by 6 bases; bases with no gene match: 4. The CDR3 totals 12 residues. Germline lookup yields CDR1 MNHEY and CDR2 SVGAGI. The CDR3 sequence: CASRGLVAEQFF. In DNA, the CDR3 is TGTGCCAGCAGGGGACTAGTTGCTGAGCAGTTCTTC.

This rearrangement joins TRBV5-6 to TRBJ2-1, with TRBD1 matching 7 bases. Germline trimming cut 3 bases from V and 8 bases from J; bases unmatched to any gene: 17. The germline gives CDR1 SGHDT, CDR2 YYEEEE. This CDR3 has 17 amino acids. CDR3 loop: CASSSQWDSPTVDEQFF. For the CDR3, the DNA is TGTGCCAGCAGCTCCCAGTGGGACAGCCCGACTGTCGATGAGCAGTTCTTC.

The chain carries TRBV19 and TRBJ2-5; D possibly corresponds to TRBD2 (5 bases). Trimming stripped 4 bases from V and 4 bases from J, with 16 bases between. This CDR3 comprises 15 residues. Germline values: CDR1 LNHDA, CDR2 SQIVND (reference sequence). CDR3 nucleotide sequence: TGTGCCAGTAGTACCTTTGGGAGCTATGGAGAGACCCAGTACTTC. This translates into CASSTFGSYGETQYF.

V usage is TRBV2 and J usage is TRBJ2-4; D unresolved. The germline CDR1 and CDR2 sequences are SNHLY and FYNNEI. The V and J ends lost 7 bases and 2 bases respectively, with 9 bases between them. This CDR3 has 13 amino acids. The CDR3 protein is CASNVGTKNIQYF. Here the CDR3 DNA reads TGTGCCAGCAATGTGGGAACCAAAAACATTCAGTACTTC.

The chain joins TRBV6-5 to TRBJ1-1; 8 positions match TRBD1. This CDR3 is built from 14 residues. Trimming removed 5 bases from V and 5 bases from J; junction bases left unmatched: 7. Germline V lookup: CDR1 MNHEY, CDR2 SVGAGI. CDR3 sequence reads: CASSPQGGRTEAFF. The CDR3 DNA follows: TGTGCCAGCAGTCCACAGGGGGGAAGGACTGAAGCTTTCTTT.

This clone was observed once. The CDR3 reads CASSQDLSAGGLNEQFF. CDR3 DNA: TGTGCCAGCAGCCAAGATCTCTCCGCGGGAGGGTTGAATGAGCAGTTCTTC. The chain combines TRBV4-2 with TRBJ2-1; 9 nucleotides line up with TRBD2. Germline V gene lookup returns CDR1 LGHNA and CDR2 YNFKEQ. V shed 0 bases, J shed 7 bases, and the junction held 10 bases outside the gene matches. This CDR3 region has 17 residues.

The V call is TRBV27, the J call TRBJ1-5, with D maybe TRBD1 (5 bases). This CDR3 has 15 residues. V lost 2 bases, J lost 2 bases, and 10 bases lay in between. Germline CDR1 and CDR2: MNHEY and SMNVEV (reference sequence). The CDR3 loop reads CASSLKGGGNQPQHF. DNA of the CDR3: TGTGCCAGCAGTTTAAAGGGAGGGGGCAATCAGCCCCAGCATTTT.

This clone is a singleton in its sample. The chain is built from TRBV19 and TRBJ2-2; 7 bases are a match to TRBD2. The CDR3 runs 15 residues. In germline, CDR1 is LNHDA, CDR2 SQIVND (reference sequence). V lost 6 bases and J lost 4; bases outside the gene matches: 8. Here the CDR3 reads CASSRLAGSTGELFF. Here the CDR3 DNA reads TGTGCCAGTAGCCGTTTAGCGGGTAGCACCGGGGAGCTGTTTTTT.

The CDR3 region has the DNA TGTGCCAGCAGTTCACCCGGGACAGGGAAGATTGGCTACACCTTC. Protein product: CASSSPGTGKIGYTF. This chain links TRBV6-5 with TRBJ1-2, with 9 bases fitting TRBD1. The V segment lost 4 bases and the J segment 7 bases; nucleotides outside the gene matches: 10. CDR3 length equals 15 residues. Germline CDR1 reads MNHEY; CDR2 reads SVGAGI.